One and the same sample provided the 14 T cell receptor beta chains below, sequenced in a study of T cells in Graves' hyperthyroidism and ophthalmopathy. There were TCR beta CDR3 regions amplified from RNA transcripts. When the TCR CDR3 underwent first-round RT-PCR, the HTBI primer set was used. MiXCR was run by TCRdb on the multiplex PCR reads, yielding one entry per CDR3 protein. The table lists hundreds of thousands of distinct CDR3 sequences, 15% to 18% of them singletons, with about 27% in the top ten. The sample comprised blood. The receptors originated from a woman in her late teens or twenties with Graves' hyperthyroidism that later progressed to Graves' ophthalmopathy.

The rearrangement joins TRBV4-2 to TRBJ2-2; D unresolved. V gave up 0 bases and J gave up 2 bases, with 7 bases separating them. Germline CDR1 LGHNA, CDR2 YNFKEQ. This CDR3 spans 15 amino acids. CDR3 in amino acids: CASSQDRQNTGELFF. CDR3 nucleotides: TGTGCCAGCAGCCAAGATAGGCAAAACACCGGGGAGCTGTTTTTT.

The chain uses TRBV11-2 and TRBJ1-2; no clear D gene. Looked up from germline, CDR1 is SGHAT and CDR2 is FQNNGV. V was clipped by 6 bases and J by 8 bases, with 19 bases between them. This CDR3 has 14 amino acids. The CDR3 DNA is TGTGCCAGCAGTGGAGCCTACTATGCTATGGGCTACACCTTC. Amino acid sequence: CASSGAYYAMGYTF.

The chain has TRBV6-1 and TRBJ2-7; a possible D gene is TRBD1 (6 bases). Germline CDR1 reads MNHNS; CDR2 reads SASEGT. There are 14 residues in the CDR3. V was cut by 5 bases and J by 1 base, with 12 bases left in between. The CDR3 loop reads CASSSFDRSYEQYF. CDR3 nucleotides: TGTGCCAGCAGTTCGTTCGACAGGTCCTACGAGCAGTACTTC.

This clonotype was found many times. The CDR3 nucleotides are TGTGCCAGCAGCCAAGCGTCTTCAGCGGAGAAGCAGTTCTTC. Protein: CASSQASSAEKQFF. The chain recombines TRBV3-1 with TRBJ2-1; a weak D match, TRBD2 (5 bases). This CDR3 spans 14 amino acids. CDR1 is LGHDT, CDR2 YNNKEL, per germline (reference sequence). The V and J ends lost 1 base and 11 bases respectively, with 15 bases between them.

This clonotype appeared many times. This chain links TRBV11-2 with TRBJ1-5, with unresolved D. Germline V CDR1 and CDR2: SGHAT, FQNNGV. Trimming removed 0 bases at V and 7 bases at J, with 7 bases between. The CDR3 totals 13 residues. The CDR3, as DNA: TGTGCCAGCAGCTTAGAGGGTTACCAGCCCCAGCATTTT. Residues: CASSLEGYQPQHF.

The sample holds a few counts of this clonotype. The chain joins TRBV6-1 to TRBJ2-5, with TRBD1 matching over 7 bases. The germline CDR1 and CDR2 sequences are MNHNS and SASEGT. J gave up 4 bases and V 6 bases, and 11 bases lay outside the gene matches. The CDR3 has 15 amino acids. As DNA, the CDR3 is TGTGCCAGCAGCAGAGGGTCCTCAGGGGGAGAGACCCAGTACTTC. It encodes CASSRGSSGGETQYF.

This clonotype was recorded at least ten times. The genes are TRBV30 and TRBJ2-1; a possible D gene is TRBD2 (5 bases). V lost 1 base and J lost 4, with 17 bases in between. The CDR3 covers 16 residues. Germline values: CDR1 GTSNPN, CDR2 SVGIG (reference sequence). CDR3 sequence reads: CAWSARIGRGYNEQFF. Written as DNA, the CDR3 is TGTGCCTGGAGTGCAAGGATAGGGAGAGGATACAATGAGCAGTTCTTC. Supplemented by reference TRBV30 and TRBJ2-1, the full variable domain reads SQTIHQWPATLVQPVGSPLSLECTVEGTSNPNLYWYRQAAGRGLQLLFYSVGIGQISSEVPQNLSASRPQDRQFILSSKKLLLSDSGFYLCAWSARIGRGYNEQFFGPGTRLTVL.

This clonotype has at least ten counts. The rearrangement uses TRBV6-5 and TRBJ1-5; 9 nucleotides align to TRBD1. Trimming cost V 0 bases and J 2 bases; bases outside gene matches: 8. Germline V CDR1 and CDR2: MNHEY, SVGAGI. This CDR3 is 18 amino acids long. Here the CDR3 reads CASSYSFQQGAGNQPQHF. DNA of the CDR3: TGTGCCAGCAGTTACTCCTTTCAACAGGGGGCCGGCAATCAGCCCCAGCATTTT.

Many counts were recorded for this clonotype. The CDR3 coding sequence is TGTGCCAGCAGTTACTCGTCTAGGACCAATGAGCAGTTCTTC. Its protein is CASSYSSRTNEQFF. The gene calls are TRBV6-6 and TRBJ2-1; no clear D gene. This CDR3 comprises 14 residues. The germline gives CDR1 MNHNY, CDR2 SVGAGI (reference sequence). The V end was cut by 0 bases, the J end by 6 bases, with 9 bases between.

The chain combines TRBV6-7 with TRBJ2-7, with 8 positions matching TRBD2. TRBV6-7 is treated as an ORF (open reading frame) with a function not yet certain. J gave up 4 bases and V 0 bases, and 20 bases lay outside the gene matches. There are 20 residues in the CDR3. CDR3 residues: CASSYSSQVRGGRTPYEQYF. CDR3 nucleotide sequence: TGTGCCAGCAGTTACTCGAGTCAGGTCCGGGGCGGGAGGACTCCTTACGAGCAGTACTTC.

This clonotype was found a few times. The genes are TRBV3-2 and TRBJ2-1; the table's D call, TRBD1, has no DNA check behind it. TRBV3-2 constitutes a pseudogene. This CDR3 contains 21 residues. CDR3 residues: CASSQGSPTETGTDEYNEQFF. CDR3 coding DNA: TGTGCCAGCAGCCAAGGGTCACCAACTGAGACAGGGACGGATGAATACAATGAGCAGTTCTTC.

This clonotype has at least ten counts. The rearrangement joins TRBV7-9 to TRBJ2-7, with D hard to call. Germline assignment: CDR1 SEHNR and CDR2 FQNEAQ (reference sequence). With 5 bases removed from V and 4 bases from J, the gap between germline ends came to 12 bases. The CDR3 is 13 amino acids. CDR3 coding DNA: TGTGCCAGCAGCGATAATCGCGTTTACGAGCAGTACTTC. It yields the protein CASSDNRVYEQYF.

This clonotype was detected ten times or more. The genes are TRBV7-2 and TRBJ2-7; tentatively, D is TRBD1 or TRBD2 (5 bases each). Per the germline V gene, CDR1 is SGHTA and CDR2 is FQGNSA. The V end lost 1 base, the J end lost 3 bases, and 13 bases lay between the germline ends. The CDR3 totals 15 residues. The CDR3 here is CASSLDRGPLYEQYF. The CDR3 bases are TGTGCCAGCAGCTTAGATCGGGGCCCCCTCTACGAGCAGTACTTC.

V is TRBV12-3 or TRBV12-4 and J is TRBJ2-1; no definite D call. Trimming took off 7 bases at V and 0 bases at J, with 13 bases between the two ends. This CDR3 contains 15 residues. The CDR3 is CASTLGASSYNEQFF. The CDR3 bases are TGTGCCAGCACCCTCGGAGCTTCCTCCTACAATGAGCAGTTCTTC.